The source of this T cell receptor (beta chain) is a study of CD8 T cells in ankylosing spondylitis. Using quantitative 5'-RACE with molecular barcodes, the authors made TCR beta libraries. Each CDR3 protein gets one entry after TCRdb re-called the 5' RACE reads with MiXCR. The data contain approximately 400,000 distinct CDR3 sequences, about 24% of them singletons. V shed 3 bases and J shed 2 bases, with 12 bases lying between them. The CDR3 is 14 residues long. CDR1 is DFQATT and CDR2 is SNEGSKA in the germline V gene (reference sequence). This clonotype was counted between two and nine times. Its antigen remains unknown. General study findings and limits: Disease-linked clones bore a CD8+ phenotype and were relatively rare in peripheral blood. Earlier reports found some motif variants in synovial fluid and blood in reactive arthritis. Characteristic of ankylosing spondylitis blood, it appeared, was a TCR beta motif comprising about 8 highly homologous variants. Clones tied to disease were said to be significantly enriched in matched ankylosing spondylitis synovial fluid.

This chain links TRBV20-1 with TRBJ2-3, with a weak D call TRBD1 (6 bases). Sequenced material: blood, either unsorted or a sorted T cell fraction (not recorded which). The TCR sequence derives from a male donor with ankylosing spondylitis. The CDR3 region has the DNA TGCAGTGCTAGGAAGGGGGTCCCCACAGATACGCAGTATTTT. Amino acid sequence: CSARKGVPTDTQYF.